A single sample is the source of the 25 T cell receptor beta chains below, sequenced in a study of T cell responses to AZD1222 COVID-19 vaccine. The table came from immunoSEQ multiplex PCR; TCRdb's copy has only in-frame clones and leaves some out. The data show about 84,000 clones, with approximately 90% seen just once and about 1.6% held by the top ten. This specimen was peripheral blood, taken on day 0 of AZD1222 vaccination. The receptors were gathered from an adult in good health.

The rearrangement joins TRBV6-6 to TRBJ1-4; D unclear. The V gene's germline CDR1 is MNHNY and CDR2 SVGAGI (reference sequence). The CDR3 runs 12 residues. V lost 2 bases to trimming and J lost 8 bases, with 6 bases between them. CDR3 DNA sequence: TGTGCCAGCAGTTACGGGAGGGAAAAACTGTTTTTT. Amino acids: CASSYGREKLFF.

This clone was found once. The J gene is TRBJ2-3, the V gene TRBV2; 10 nucleotides line up with TRBD2. From germline, CDR1 is SNHLY and CDR2 FYNNEI. The CDR3 contains 14 residues. V lost 4 bases, J lost 4 bases, and 2 bases stayed unmatched. DNA of the CDR3: TGTGCCAGCAGTGGAGCGGGAGGGCCAGATACGCAGTATTTT. Residues: CASSGAGGPDTQYF.

The V and J genes are TRBV19 and TRBJ1-5, with a weak D call TRBD1 (5 bases). Per germline, CDR1 LNHDA and CDR2 SQIVND (reference sequence). CDR3 length: 18 amino acids. Trimming stripped 3 bases from V and 0 bases from J, with 18 bases between. The CDR3 protein is CASSIAQIQGYSNQPQHF. CDR3 DNA: TGTGCCAGTAGTATCGCCCAGATCCAGGGTTATAGCAATCAGCCCCAGCATTTT.

This chain links TRBV11-3 with TRBJ2-2; the D gene could be TRBD1 or TRBD2 (5 bases each). Trimming left V 5 bases short and J 5 bases short, with 12 bases between. The CDR3 consists of 14 residues. Germline CDR1 is SGHNT and CDR2 is YENEEA. The CDR3, as DNA: TGTGCCAGCAGCCAATTGGGGGTAACCGGGGAGCTGTTTTTT. Protein sequence: CASSQLGVTGELFF.

The gene calls are TRBV19 and TRBJ2-1; D possibly uses TRBD1 or TRBD2 (5 bases each). The CDR3 consists of 12 residues. V was shortened by 3 bases and J by 9 bases, with 9 bases between the two germline ends. From germline, CDR1 is LNHDA and CDR2 SQIVND (reference sequence). CDR3 protein: CASSMAGSEQFF. CDR3 nucleotide sequence: TGTGCCAGTAGTATGGCAGGGAGTGAGCAGTTCTTC.

The gene calls are TRBV15 and TRBJ1-2; 7 nucleotides agree with TRBD1. The V and J ends lost 3 bases and 2 bases, in that order; junction bases with no gene match: 6. Per germline, CDR1 LNHNV and CDR2 YYDKDF (reference sequence). The CDR3 covers 15 residues. The CDR3, as DNA: TGTGCCACCAGCAGCCCGGGACAGTTAAACTATGGCTACACCTTC. It specifies CATSSPGQLNYGYTF.

The chain carries TRBV7-9 and TRBJ1-4; 8 nucleotides line up with TRBD1. The CDR3 is made up of 13 amino acids. V trimming: 5 bases; J trimming: 10 bases; junction bases outside the gene matches: 6. Germline V CDR1 and CDR2: SEHNR, FQNEAQ (reference sequence). As DNA, the CDR3 is TGTGCCAGCAGCCGGACAGGGAAGGGAAAACTGTTTTTT. This encodes CASSRTGKGKLFF.

The chain uses TRBV12-3 or TRBV12-4 and TRBJ1-2; 7 bases align to TRBD1. With 2 bases clipped from V and 8 bases from J, the junction kept 5 bases outside the gene matches. The CDR3 extends over 13 amino acids. Written as DNA, the CDR3 is TGTGCCAGCAGTTTACAGGGGGGTGACGGCTACACCTTC. Translation: CASSLQGGDGYTF.

V gene TRBV5-1 combines with J gene TRBJ1-2; no clear D gene. Trimming cost V 0 bases and J 7 bases, with 10 bases left between them. The CDR3 extends over 13 amino acids. Germline loops: CDR1 SGHRS, CDR2 YFSETQ. The CDR3: CASSLDREGGYTF. As DNA, the CDR3 is TGCGCCAGCAGCTTGGATAGGGAGGGTGGCTACACCTTC.

This clone was picked up many times. The chain uses TRBV30 and TRBJ2-2; D possibly corresponds to TRBD2 (5 bases). CDR1 is GTSNPN, CDR2 SVGIG, per germline (reference sequence). There are 14 residues in the CDR3. The ends were cut back, 0 bases at V and 5 bases at J, with 10 bases in the middle. CDR3 sequence: CAWSVGGSTGELFF. The CDR3 DNA reads as TGTGCCTGGAGTGTCGGCGGGTCAACCGGGGAGCTGTTTTTT. The full variable domain, completed using reference TRBV30 and TRBJ2-2, is SQTIHQWPATLVQPVGSPLSLECTVEGTSNPNLYWYRQAAGRGLQLLFYSVGIGQISSEVPQNLSASRPQDRQFILSSKKLLLSDSGFYLCAWSVGGSTGELFFGEGSRLTVL.

V gene TRBV11-2 combines with J gene TRBJ2-7; D might be TRBD1 or TRBD2, each matching 6 bases. Germline values: CDR1 SGHAT, CDR2 FQNNGV. V lost 0 bases and J 0 bases, leaving 12 bases between the germline ends. The CDR3 consists of 16 residues. The CDR3 spells CASSLDGGGVSYEQYF. CDR3 nucleotides: TGTGCCAGCAGCTTAGATGGGGGCGGGGTCTCCTACGAGCAGTACTTC.

The chain couples TRBV19 to TRBJ2-7; no clear D. This CDR3 spans 12 amino acids. Germline CDR1 LNHDA, CDR2 SQIVND (reference sequence). V shed 5 bases and J shed 5 bases, with 10 bases lying between them. The CDR3 sequence is CASSWKGNEQYF. The CDR3 nucleotides are TGTGCCAGTAGTTGGAAGGGCAACGAGCAGTACTTC. Using reference TRBV19 and TRBJ2-7 for the parts outside the CDR3, the full variable domain is DGGITQSPKYLFRKEGQNVTLSCEQNLNHDAMYWYRQDPGQGLRLIYYSQIVNDFQKGDIAEGYSVSREKKESFPLTVTSAQKNPTAFYLCASSWKGNEQYFGPGTRLTVT.

The chain has TRBV19 and TRBJ2-5, with 11 bases that match TRBD2. The CDR3 runs to 15 residues. Germline loops: CDR1 LNHDA, CDR2 SQIVND (reference sequence). Germline trimming cut 6 bases from V and 5 bases from J; bases unmatched to any gene: 8. CDR3 loop: CASRRVASGRETQYF. The CDR3 coding sequence is TGTGCCAGTAGACGTGTAGCTAGCGGGAGGGAGACCCAGTACTTC.

This chain connects TRBV18 to TRBJ2-4, with D perhaps matching TRBD1 (6 bases). CDR1 and CDR2 from the germline V gene are KGHSH and LQKENI. The CDR3 consists of 14 residues. Between the trimmed V and J ends, which lost 1 base and 9 bases, there was a span of 13 bases. The CDR3 DNA is TGTGCCAGCTCACCACGTACAGGGTCGGTCATTCAGTACTTC. Its translation: CASSPRTGSVIQYF.

The chain couples TRBV5-1 to TRBJ2-7, with 7 positions matching TRBD2. Germline V gene data show CDR1 as SGHRS and CDR2 as YFSETQ. This CDR3 is built from 13 residues. The J segment lost 4 bases and the V segment lost 5 bases, leaving 6 bases of the junction unmatched. DNA of the CDR3: TGCGCCAGCAGTATGAGCGGGGAGTACGAGCAGTACTTC. Its protein is CASSMSGEYEQYF.

This chain uses TRBV5-4 with TRBJ2-1; D uncertain. Trimming pared 4 bases from V and 0 bases from J, leaving 11 bases between. In germline, CDR1 is SGHNT, CDR2 YYREEE (reference sequence). The CDR3 covers 15 residues. The CDR3 region has the DNA TGTGCCAGCAGCCCTAGACGAAGCTCCTACAATGAGCAGTTCTTC. The encoded protein is CASSPRRSSYNEQFF.

This sequence joins TRBV11-2 and TRBJ2-7; D perhaps matches TRBD2 (6 bases). The germline V and J ends were trimmed by 5 bases and 2 bases, with 16 bases remaining between them. Germline CDR1 is SGHAT and CDR2 is FQNNGV. The CDR3 covers 15 residues. The DNA for the CDR3 is TGTGCCAGCAGCCTGGCCGGGAGAACCGCCTACGAGCAGTACTTC. Translated: CASSLAGRTAYEQYF.

The chain employs TRBV2 and TRBJ1-5; D is unclear. Germline CDR1 is SNHLY and CDR2 is FYNNEI. CDR3 size: 13 residues. Trimming took off 4 bases at V and 1 base at J, with 5 bases between the two ends. The CDR3 DNA reads TGTGCCAGCAGTGGGGAAAGCAATCAGCCCCAGCATTTT. Its translation: CASSGESNQPQHF.

The rearrangement joins TRBV21-1 to TRBJ2-1; the D call in the table, TRBD2, was not verified against the DNA. TRBV21-1 corresponds to a pseudogene. This CDR3 is 16 amino acids long. The chain's CDR3 is CASSKDSLAGVNEQFF. The CDR3 nucleotides read TGTGCCAGCAGCAAAGATAGCCTAGCGGGAGTAAATGAGCAGTTCTTC.

V gene TRBV10-1 combines with J gene TRBJ1-1, with D perhaps matching TRBD1 (5 bases). Trimming left V 6 bases short and J 3 bases short, with 11 bases between. The CDR3 sequence is 13 residues long. Germline V gives CDR1 WNHNN, CDR2 SYGVQD (reference sequence). The CDR3 loop reads CASRRDGHTEAFF. The CDR3 DNA reads as TGCGCCAGCAGGAGGGACGGTCACACTGAAGCTTTCTTT.

This chain joins TRBV5-6 and TRBJ1-2, with D perhaps matching TRBD1 (6 bases). The CDR3 has 14 amino acids. Germline V gene sequence: CDR1 SGHDT, CDR2 YYEEEE. V gave up 4 bases and J gave up 5 bases, with 15 bases separating them. The CDR3 region is CASSPTDSRYGYTF. CDR3 DNA sequence: TGTGCCAGCAGCCCAACGGACAGTCGGTATGGCTACACCTTC. Drawing the rest from reference TRBV5-6 and TRBJ1-2, the complete variable domain is DAGVTQSPTHLIKTRGQQVTLRCSPKSGHDTVSWYQQALGQGPQFIFQYYEEEERQRGNFPDRFSGHQFPNYSSELNVNALLLGDSALYLCASSPTDSRYGYTFGSGTRLTVV.

The rearrangement joins TRBV11-3 to TRBJ2-6; D remains unclear. Trimming stripped 3 bases from V and 0 bases from J, with 6 bases between. Per the germline V gene, CDR1 is SGHNT and CDR2 is YENEEA. This CDR3 is 15 amino acids long. DNA for the CDR3: TGTGCCAGCAGCTTGACCAACTCTGGGGCCAACGTCCTGACTTTC. As protein: CASSLTNSGANVLTF.

The chain recombines TRBV6-5 with TRBJ1-1; D gene ambiguous. Trimming cost V 2 bases and J 0 bases, with 4 bases left between them. The CDR3 is 13 amino acids. Germline V CDR1 and CDR2: MNHEY, SVGAGI. The CDR3 loop is CASSYEVNTEAFF. CDR3 DNA: TGTGCCAGCAGTTACGAGGTGAACACTGAAGCTTTCTTT.

The V call is TRBV6-6, the J call TRBJ1-5; D is undetermined. Between the trimmed V and J ends, which lost 6 bases and 0 bases, there was a span of 6 bases. Germline CDR1 reads MNHNY; CDR2 reads SVGAGI (reference sequence). This CDR3 is built from 13 residues. CDR3 nucleotide sequence: TGTGCCAGCAGCTACATTAGCAATCAGCCCCAGCATTTT. It translates to CASSYISNQPQHF.

This clone has just one count. The chain recombines TRBV6-1 with TRBJ1-6; D not resolved. The germline CDR1 and CDR2 sequences are MNHNS and SASEGT. This CDR3 spans 14 amino acids. The germline V and J ends were trimmed by 3 bases and 4 bases, with 7 bases remaining between them. The CDR3 spells CASSDTAYNSPLHF. CDR3 coding DNA: TGTGCCAGCAGTGATACAGCGTATAATTCACCCCTCCACTTT.